This T cell receptor beta chain was recovered during a study of CDR3 diversity in severe acne. Each CDR3 protein gets one entry after TCRdb re-called the PCR reads with MiXCR. The repertoire holds about 97,000 distinct CDR3 sequences, with under 60% as singletons. Trimming cost V 8 bases and J 0 bases, with 13 bases left between them. The CDR3 is made up of 14 amino acids. Germline loops: CDR1 MDHEN, CDR2 SYDVKM. The sequenced sample was blood. V and J are TRBV28 and TRBJ1-2; weak D call: TRBD1 (6 bases). This TCR came from a male donor with acne. The CDR3 loop is CASEGGSTNYGYTF. Written as DNA, the CDR3 is TGTGCCAGCGAGGGGGGCAGTACTAACTATGGCTACACCTTC.